One and the same sample provided the 27 T cell receptor beta chains below, sequenced in a study of CD4 T cells in relation to SARS-CoV-2 and coronaviruses (dated by TCRdb to the early 2020s). CD4+ T cells from unexposed donors were collected before the COVID-19 pandemic (2011-2018). Receptors were amplified or captured by the immunoSEQ multiplex PCR assay. The table was pulled from immuneACCESS by TCRdb, which kept in-frame rearrangements only. Such tables lose some clones; where checked, under half of the loss comes from unresolved V genes, and the rest has no known cause. For this sample there are more than 55,000 clones; more than 80% appear just once. Under 1.5% of the sample is held by the ten biggest clonotypes. Sequenced sample: memory CD4+ T cells from PBMCs. In light of the paper, this sample's cell subset or site label describes: memory (non-naive) CD4+ T cells. The source of these receptors is a human donor in good health.

In this sample, this clone turned up once. The genes are TRBV24-1 and TRBJ2-3, with 7 bases aligning to TRBD1. Unmatched junction bases numbered 4, after V lost 3 bases and J lost 2 bases. Germline CDR1 KGHDR, CDR2 SFDVKD. The CDR3 has 15 residues. The CDR3 loop is CATSDPGQFTDTQYF. The CDR3 DNA sequence: TGTGCCACCAGTGATCCGGGACAGTTCACAGATACGCAGTATTTT.

The CDR3, as DNA: TGTGCCAGCTCACCCCGGACTAGCGGGACAGATACGCAGTATTTT. It yields the protein CASSPRTSGTDTQYF. The chain combines TRBV18 with TRBJ2-3; 11 nucleotides agree with TRBD2. This CDR3 has 15 amino acids. The germline V gene has CDR1 KGHSH and CDR2 LQKENI. V lost 3 bases to trimming and J lost 3 bases; unmatched junction nucleotides: 2. Complete variable domain (other parts from reference TRBV18 and TRBJ2-3): NAGVMQNPRHLVRRRGQEARLRCSPMKGHSHVYWYRQLPEEGLKFMVYLQKENIIDESGMPKERFSAEFPKEGPSILRIQQVVRGDSAAYFCASSPRTSGTDTQYFGPGTRLTVL.

This chain joins TRBV28 and TRBJ2-2; the D gene could be TRBD1 or TRBD2 (6 bases each). Trimming cost V 6 bases and J 0 bases, with 11 bases left between them. The CDR3 length is 15 residues. Germline values: CDR1 MDHEN, CDR2 SYDVKM. In DNA form, the CDR3 reads TGTGCCAGCAGGGGGGGACACGCGAACACCGGGGAGCTGTTTTTT. This sequence encodes CASRGGHANTGELFF.

V gene TRBV11-2 combines with J gene TRBJ2-7, with TRBD2 matching 9 bases. V trimming: 8 bases; J trimming: 7 bases; junction bases outside the gene matches: 12. Germline assignment: CDR1 SGHAT and CDR2 FQNNGV. The CDR3 contains 14 residues. CDR3 DNA: TGTGCCAGCTCCTGGGGGAGCGGGAGGTATGAGCAGTACTTC. This codes for CASSWGSGRYEQYF.

This clone was counted once. The V call is TRBV19, the J call TRBJ2-5; 11 bases are shared with TRBD1. V trimming: 5 bases; J trimming: 5 bases; junction bases outside the gene matches: 10. CDR1 and CDR2 (germline): LNHDA, SQIVND (reference sequence). The CDR3 length is 16 residues. CDR3 sequence: CASSPDRGQSPETQYF. The CDR3 nucleotides are TGTGCCAGTAGTCCGGACAGGGGGCAATCTCCGGAGACCCAGTACTTC.

V is TRBV3-1 (or the pseudogene TRBV3-2) and J is TRBJ1-3; possibly TRBD1 for D (5 bases). Germline-derived CDR1 and CDR2 are LGHDT and YNNKEL (reference sequence). CDR3 length: 15 residues. With 4 bases removed from V and 0 bases from J, the gap between germline ends came to 10 bases. Written as DNA, the CDR3 is TGTGCCAGCAGCCGGGGACTGCCCTCTGGAAACACCATATATTTT. Amino acids: CASSRGLPSGNTIYF.

V and J are TRBV7-3 and TRBJ1-4; the match to TRBD1 covers 9 bases. V shed 3 bases and J 7 bases; nucleotides not matched to a gene: 0. The germline V gene has CDR1 SGHTA and CDR2 FQGTGA. The CDR3 covers 13 residues. CDR3 nucleotides: TGTGCCAGCAGCTTGGGACAGGGTGAAAAACTGTTTTTT. Translating it yields CASSLGQGEKLFF.

The V gene is TRBV24-1, the J gene TRBJ1-5; D is possibly TRBD1 (6 bases). The CDR3 sequence is 18 residues long. Germline lookup yields CDR1 KGHDR and CDR2 SFDVKD. Trimming shortened V by 3 bases and J by 6 bases, and 23 bases separated the two germline ends. CDR3: CATSDLGGGGRRVQPQHF. The DNA for the CDR3 is TGTGCCACCAGTGATCTGGGGGGCGGGGGGCGCAGGGTTCAGCCCCAGCATTTT.

This clone appeared a single time. This chain links TRBV7-9 with TRBJ2-1; D is perhaps TRBD2 (6 bases). V lost 4 bases and J 4 bases, leaving 20 bases between the germline ends. CDR3 length: 17 amino acids. Germline V CDR1 and CDR2: SEHNR, FQNEAQ (reference sequence). CDR3 DNA: TGTGCCAGCAGCTACCCAAGTTCTGCGGGACCGTACAATGAGCAGTTCTTC. The encoded protein is CASSYPSSAGPYNEQFF. Full variable domain (rest looked up from reference TRBV7-9 and TRBJ2-1): DTGVSQNPRHKITKRGQNVTFRCDPISEHNRLYWYRQTLGQGPEFLTYFQNEAQLEKSRLLSDRFSAERPKGSFSTLEIQRTEQGDSAMYLCASSYPSSAGPYNEQFFGPGTRLTVL.

This clone was picked up a small number of times. This chain links TRBV7-8 with TRBJ2-2, with D tentatively TRBD1 or TRBD2 (5 bases each). CDR3 length: 17 amino acids. Germline V gives CDR1 SGHVS, CDR2 FQNEAQ. The V end lost 7 bases, the J end lost 1 base, and 19 bases lay between the germline ends. This chain's CDR3 is CASTQGPGTLNTGELFF. CDR3 nucleotides: TGTGCCAGCACCCAGGGCCCCGGGACGCTGAACACCGGGGAGCTGTTTTTT.

This clone was seen only a few times. The chain is built from TRBV7-2 and TRBJ2-7; D is ambiguous. V lost 3 bases to trimming and J lost 6 bases, with 12 bases between them. The CDR3 consists of 13 residues. In germline, CDR1 is SGHTA, CDR2 FQGNSA. CDR3 loop: CASSLPRVGEQYF. The CDR3 region has the DNA TGTGCCAGCAGCTTGCCCCGGGTCGGCGAGCAGTACTTC.

The gene calls are TRBV4-1 and TRBJ1-4; D uncertain. The length of the CDR3 is 13 residues. Germline V gene data show CDR1 as MGHRA and CDR2 as YSYEKL. V lost 1 base, J lost 7 bases, and 7 bases lay in between. The CDR3 protein is CASSQVVSEKLFF. In DNA form, the CDR3 reads TGCGCCAGCAGCCAAGTCGTGAGTGAAAAACTGTTTTTT.

The genes are TRBV5-1 and TRBJ1-6; possibly TRBD1 for D (5 bases). Trimming shortened V by 0 bases and J by 2 bases, and 9 bases separated the two germline ends. The CDR3 is 16 residues long. From germline, CDR1 is SGHRS and CDR2 YFSETQ. DNA of the CDR3: TGCGCCAGCAGCTTGGGGGGACTCCCCTATAATTCACCCCTCCACTTT. It encodes CASSLGGLPYNSPLHF.

The chain joins TRBV28 to TRBJ1-4, with a possible D match to TRBD1 (6 bases). Germline CDR1 is MDHEN and CDR2 is SYDVKM. CDR3 length equals 15 residues. Trimming removed 6 bases at V and 13 bases at J, with 24 bases between. The CDR3 DNA reads TGTGCCAGCAGCCGCAGGGCAGGGGCCTTTTCGCGACTGTTTTTT. This translates into CASSRRAGAFSRLFF.

This rearrangement joins TRBV19 to TRBJ2-3, with 13 nucleotides matching TRBD2. The CDR3 runs to 17 residues. The J segment lost 3 bases and the V segment lost 3 bases, leaving 6 bases of the junction unmatched. Germline CDR1 is LNHDA and CDR2 is SQIVND (reference sequence). CDR3 DNA: TGTGCCAGTAGTATGGGAACTAGCGGGAGGGTGACAGATACGCAGTATTTT. Its protein is CASSMGTSGRVTDTQYF.

The V and J genes are TRBV7-8 and TRBJ1-2; the match to TRBD1 covers 10 bases. CDR1 and CDR2 from the germline V gene are SGHVS and FQNEAQ. Unmatched junction bases numbered 3, after V lost 0 bases and J lost 2 bases. The CDR3 runs 16 residues. CDR3 protein: CASSLAGQGGNYGYTF. The CDR3 DNA is TGTGCCAGCAGCTTAGCTGGACAGGGGGGGAACTATGGCTACACCTTC.

The chain joins TRBV23-1 to TRBJ2-7; 9 bases match TRBD1. TRBV23-1 qualifies as an ORF whose function is uncertain. V dropped 0 bases and J dropped 5; count of bases not matched to a gene: 11. This CDR3 is 17 amino acids long. For the CDR3, the DNA is TGCGCCAGCAGTCAATCGGGACGGGACAGGGAGTGCGACGAGCAGTACTTC. Translated: CASSQSGRDRECDEQYF.

This clone has more than one count but fewer than ten. The chain combines TRBV20-1 with TRBJ2-7; a possible D gene is TRBD2 (6 bases). Germline values: CDR1 DFQATT, CDR2 SNEGSKA (reference sequence). The CDR3 has 14 amino acids. The V gene lost 3 bases and the J gene lost 0 bases, with 12 bases spanning the gap. The DNA for the CDR3 is TGCAGTGCTAGTTCTAGCGTAAACTCCTACGAGCAGTACTTC. It encodes CSASSSVNSYEQYF.

V and J are TRBV3-1 (or the pseudogene TRBV3-2) and TRBJ2-1; unclear D gene. The germline CDR1 and CDR2 sequences are LGHDT and YNNKEL (reference sequence). CDR3 length equals 13 residues. Deletions cut 4 bases from V and 10 bases from J, with 14 bases between. The CDR3 DNA follows: TGTGCCAGCAGCCTAGGGCATTTTTGGGAGCAGTTCTTC. It specifies CASSLGHFWEQFF.

V usage is TRBV27 and J usage is TRBJ1-1; D call uncertain. The CDR3 spans 12 residues. V was cut by 5 bases and J by 1 base, with 5 bases left in between. CDR1 is MNHEY and CDR2 is SMNVEV in the germline V gene (reference sequence). CDR3 in DNA: TGTGCCAGCAGTCATGGGAACACTGAAGCTTTCTTT. It is translated as CASSHGNTEAFF.

J is TRBJ2-5 and V is TRBV3-1 (or the pseudogene TRBV3-2); 7 positions agree with TRBD2. The trim removed 0 bases at V and 7 bases at J, leaving 2 bases unmatched. CDR3 size: 13 residues. Germline CDR1 and CDR2: LGHDT and YNNKEL (reference sequence). The CDR3 loop is CASSQDREGTQYF. The CDR3 nucleotides are TGTGCCAGCAGCCAAGACAGGGAGGGGACCCAGTACTTC.

The rearrangement joins TRBV28 to TRBJ1-1; the D gene is possibly TRBD1 (6 bases). Deletions cut 3 bases from V and 1 base from J, with 12 bases between. The CDR3 totals 15 residues. Germline V lookup: CDR1 MDHEN, CDR2 SYDVKM. In DNA form, the CDR3 reads TGTGCCAGCAGTTTTGTCAGGGGAAGGAACACTGAAGCTTTCTTT. Translating gives CASSFVRGRNTEAFF.

The rearrangement links TRBV27 to TRBJ2-7, with 9 bases that match TRBD1. V shed 2 bases, J shed 6 bases, and the junction held 14 bases outside the gene matches. This CDR3 has 17 residues. The germline V gene encodes CDR1 MNHEY and CDR2 SMNVEV (reference sequence). CDR3 sequence: CASSLGGQGRRFFEQYF. In DNA, the CDR3 is TGTGCCAGCAGTTTAGGAGGACAGGGGAGAAGGTTCTTCGAGCAGTACTTC.

The gene calls are TRBV12-3 or TRBV12-4 and TRBJ2-7, with D uncertain. The V gene lost 5 bases and the J gene lost 10 bases, with 12 bases spanning the gap. The CDR3 runs 11 residues. The CDR3 protein is CASSPDRIQYF. CDR3 coding DNA: TGTGCCAGCAGTCCGGACCGCATCCAGTACTTC.

In this sample, this clone turned up once. CDR3 coding DNA: TGTGCCAGCAGGACTAGGGGGAGCTCTGGAAACACCATATATTTT. Protein sequence: CASRTRGSSGNTIYF. The chain links TRBV2 to TRBJ1-3, with D maybe TRBD1 (6 bases). The germline V gene encodes CDR1 SNHLY and CDR2 FYNNEI. The CDR3 runs 15 residues. With 6 bases removed from V and 0 bases from J, the gap between germline ends came to 12 bases. Combining the CDR3 with reference TRBV2 and TRBJ1-3 gives the whole variable domain EPEVTQTPSHQVTQMGQEVILRCVPISNHLYFYWYRQILGQKVEFLVSFYNNEISEKSEIFDDQFSVERPDGSNFTLKIRSTKLEDSAMYFCASRTRGSSGNTIYFGEGSWLTVV.

The rearrangement joins TRBV10-1 to TRBJ2-1; 7 nucleotides agree with TRBD1. Germline values: CDR1 WNHNN, CDR2 SYGVQD (reference sequence). The junction had 7 bases not matched to a gene; V was cut back by 2 bases and J by 6 bases. The CDR3 contains 15 residues. CDR3 protein: CASSETGDFFNEQFF. The DNA of the CDR3 is TGCGCCAGCAGTGAGACAGGGGATTTTTTCAATGAGCAGTTCTTC.

The chain employs TRBV7-9 and TRBJ2-2; 7 positions agree with TRBD1. The V gene end was trimmed by 5 bases and the J gene end by 6 bases; junction bases not matched to a gene: 12. CDR3 length: 16 residues. CDR1 and CDR2 (germline): SEHNR, FQNEAQ (reference sequence). In nucleotides, the CDR3 is TGTGCCAGCAGCGCCAGACAGGGTATTGGGGCCGGGGAGCTGTTTTTT. Its translation: CASSARQGIGAGELFF.